The sequence of this T cell receptor (beta chain) was determined in a study of shared clonotypes between healthy human individuals. Repertoires were generated with immunoSEQ multiplex PCR, while TCRdb's copy carries only in-frame clones and drops some. The sample lists roughly 2 million clones, 95% occurring once. This CDR3 is built from 15 residues. With 3 bases removed from V and 2 bases from J, the gap between germline ends came to 13 bases. Germline-derived CDR1 and CDR2 are SNHLY and FYNNEI. The J gene is TRBJ2-5, the V gene TRBV2; D unresolved. Sample: naive CD4+ T cells sorted from blood. Subset here: CD45RA+ positively selected. This receptor was identified in a man aged 18 to 35 in good health. The CDR3 DNA reads as TGTGCCAGCAGTGAGGTAGGATCGCCTCAAGAGACCCAGTACTTC. Translated, it gives CASSEVGSPQETQYF.